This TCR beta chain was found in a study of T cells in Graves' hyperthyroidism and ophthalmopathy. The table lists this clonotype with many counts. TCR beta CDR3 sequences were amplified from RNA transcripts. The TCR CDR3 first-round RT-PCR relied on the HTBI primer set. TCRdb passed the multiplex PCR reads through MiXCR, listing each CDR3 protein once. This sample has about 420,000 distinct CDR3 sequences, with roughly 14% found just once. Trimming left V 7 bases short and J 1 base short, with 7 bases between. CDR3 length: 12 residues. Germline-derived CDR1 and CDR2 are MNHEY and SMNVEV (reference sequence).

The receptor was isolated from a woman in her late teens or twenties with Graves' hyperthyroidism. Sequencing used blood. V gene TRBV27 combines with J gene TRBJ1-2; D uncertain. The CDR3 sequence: CASKQLNYGYTF. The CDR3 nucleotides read TGTGCCAGCAAACAACTTAACTATGGCTACACCTTC.